The TCR beta chain under discussion was sequenced for a study of blood T cell repertoires in COVID-19. Looking at the study overall: Both acute and convalescent COVID-19 samples were obtained from the United States, Italy and Spain. PBMCs, B-cell-depleted T cells, or T cells provided the cDNA or gDNA that made up the material.

Only in-frame clones appear in the TCRdb table, and some are missing; sequencing was by immunoSEQ multiplex PCR. The sample carries approximately 310,000 clones, around 87% recorded once. Sequenced sample: peripheral blood. The clonotype was recovered from a woman in her forties or fifties who had recovered from COVID-19.

In nucleotides, the CDR3 is TGTGCCAGCAGCCTTAGCGGGGGGGGAGCAGATACGCAGTATTTT. Translation gives CASSLSGGGADTQYF. V and J are TRBV3-1 (or the pseudogene TRBV3-2) and TRBJ2-3; 11 bases map to TRBD2. The V gene's germline CDR1 is LGHDT and CDR2 YNNKEL (reference sequence). V shed 4 bases and J 4 bases; nucleotides not matched to a gene: 4. The CDR3 length is 15 residues.